This is a list of T cell receptor beta chains from one sample in a study of shared clonotypes between healthy human individuals. Only in-frame clones appear in the TCRdb table, and some are missing; sequencing was by immunoSEQ multiplex PCR. The repertoire holds approximately 350,000 clones, less than 85% seen once, with 9% to 12% in the top ten. Sequenced: memory CD4+ T cells sorted from blood. The receptors here all came from a man aged 25-45 years in good health. Each CDR3 is given with its conserved first and last residue. D genes are given only for firm matches. Only some rows state a clone size, as once, few, many or a class for expanded clones.

D: TRBD1; size: many; V: TRBV9; length: 14; J: TRBJ2-2; DNA: TGTGCCAGCAGCGCAGGGGGACGAACCGGGGAGCTGTTTTTT; CDR3: CASSAGGRTGELFF
D: TRBD2; size: once; V: TRBV7-9; length: 18; J: TRBJ2-3; DNA: TGTGCCAGCAGCTTAGCCCGTGGTGGACTAGCGGGAACAGATACGCAGTATTTT; CDR3: CASSLARGGLAGTDTQYF
D: -; size: -; V: TRBV18; length: 15; J: TRBJ2-2; DNA: TGTGCCAGCTCACCGGGGCCAGATAACACCGGGGAGCTGTTTTTT; CDR3: CASSPGPDNTGELFF
D: -; size: few; V: TRBV7-9; length: 13; J: TRBJ2-7; DNA: TGTGCCAGCAGCCCCGGCAGCTACTACGAGCAGTACTTC; CDR3: CASSPGSYYEQYF
D: -; size: -; V: TRBV7-3; length: 13; J: TRBJ2-1; DNA: TGTGCCAGCAGCGTGACGGTATTTAGCGAGCAGTTCTTC; CDR3: CASSVTVFSEQFF
D: -; size: -; V: TRBV28; length: 12; J: TRBJ2-7; DNA: TGTGCCAGCAGTTTACAGTTGGGCGAGCAGTACTTC; CDR3: CASSLQLGEQYF
D: TRBD1; size: -; V: TRBV19; length: 15; J: TRBJ1-1; DNA: TGTGCCAGTAGGCCGAACCAGGGGGGGAGGGCTGAAGCTTTCTTT; CDR3: CASRPNQGGRAEAFF
D: -; size: once; V: TRBV7-3; length: 16; J: TRBJ1-6; DNA: TGTGCCAGCAGCTTATGGGGGACTCGGGATAATTCACCCCTCCACTTT; CDR3: CASSLWGTRDNSPLHF
D: -; size: -; V: TRBV28; length: 13; J: TRBJ1-5; DNA: TGTGCCAGCAGTTGGGGTGAGAGCCGTAGCCAGCATTTT; CDR3: CASSWGESRSQHF
D: -; size: -; V: TRBV27; length: 16; J: TRBJ1-4; DNA: TGTGCCAGCAGTCCCGGACAGTATGGCGTCGGTGAAAAACTGTTTTTT; CDR3: CASSPGQYGVGEKLFF
D: -; size: -; V: TRBV29-1; length: 12; J: TRBJ1-2; DNA: TGCAGCGTTGAAAAGGGGGTCAGTGGCTACACCTTC; CDR3: CSVEKGVSGYTF
D: -; size: -; V: TRBV19; length: 13; J: TRBJ2-5; DNA: TGTGCCAGTAGTATGGGGACCTCGGGGACCCAGTACTTC; CDR3: CASSMGTSGTQYF
D: -; size: -; V: TRBV5-1; length: 15; J: TRBJ2-7; DNA: TGCGCCAGCAGCTTGGTGGGTTTACTGGCCTACGAGCAGTACTTC; CDR3: CASSLVGLLAYEQYF